The rows below give T cell receptor beta chains drawn from one sample of a study of OX40 agonist ivuxolimab in advanced cancers. The table came from immunoSEQ multiplex PCR; TCRdb's copy has only in-frame clones and leaves some out. The sample yields roughly 12,000 clones, just under 90% seen once. Sequenced here: CD4+ or CD8+ T cells sorted from blood, sampled in a trial of the OX40 agonist ivuxolimab. The receptors stem from an adult with an advanced solid tumor such as melanoma, head and neck, liver or kidney cancer. CDR3s include the opening cysteine and the closing phenylalanine or tryptophan. A D gene is named only where the DNA matches it firmly.

>13|TRBV19|.|TRBJ2-1
CASSLSSYNEQFF
TGTGCCAGTAGTCTTAGCTCCTACAATGAGCAGTTCTTC
>13|TRBV7-9|.|TRBJ2-7
CASSDQITYEQYF
TGTGCCAGCAGCGATCAGATTACCTACGAGCAGTACTTC
>14|TRBV28|.|TRBJ2-7
CASSQRDSAYEQYF
TGTGCCAGCAGTCAACGGGACTCAGCCTACGAGCAGTACTTC
>14|TRBV27|TRBD1|TRBJ2-1
CASSSGQGNNEQFF
TGTGCCAGCAGTTCAGGACAGGGAAACAATGAGCAGTTCTTC
>11|TRBV7-9|.|TRBJ2-5
CASSLGNRPYF
TGTGCCAGCAGCTTAGGTAACCGCCCGTACTTC
>14|TRBV5-6|TRBD2|TRBJ2-1
CASSLALAGGRQFF
TGTGCCAGCAGCTTGGCTCTAGCGGGAGGCAGGCAGTTCTTC
>15|TRBV4-3|.|TRBJ2-1
CASSQGSLALNEQFF
TGCGCCAGCAGCCAAGGGAGTTTAGCCCTAAATGAGCAGTTCTTC
>15|TRBV6-5|.|TRBJ1-5
CASSYSGNPNQPQHF
TGTGCCAGCAGTTACTCGGGGAACCCCAATCAGCCCCAGCATTTT
>12|TRBV28|.|TRBJ1-4
CASSLSPQQLFF
TGTGCCAGCAGTTTATCTCCTCAGCAACTGTTTTTT
>15|TRBV7-9|.|TRBJ1-1
CASSLAWELNTEAFF
TGTGCCAGCAGCTTAGCGTGGGAATTGAACACTGAAGCTTTCTTT